Below are 5 T cell receptor beta chains sequenced from a single sample in a study of cytomegalovirus exposure and HLA in healthy donors. The PCR made use of 60 Vbeta and 13 Jbeta primers. Clones were read by immunoSEQ multiplex PCR, and TCRdb kept only the in-frame ones, dropping some. The table records about 140,000 clones, 70% to 90% of them present only once. The sequencing input was PBMCs. Receptors were obtained from a man aged 50 to 59 in good health and CMV-seronegative.

The chain couples TRBV9 to TRBJ1-1, with 11 bases aligning to TRBD1. Per the germline V gene, CDR1 is SGDLS and CDR2 is YYNGEE. The CDR3 runs 15 residues. Trimming took 2 bases from V and 3 from J; bases not matched to a gene: 3. The chain's CDR3 is CASSVGTGGDTEAFF. CDR3 nucleotide sequence: TGTGCCAGCAGCGTTGGGACAGGGGGGGACACTGAAGCTTTCTTT.

This clone came up a few times. The chain recombines TRBV10-3 with TRBJ1-2, with D perhaps matching TRBD1 (6 bases). CDR3 length: 15 residues. Trimming left V 3 bases short and J 8 bases short, with 19 bases between. Germline V gives CDR1 ENHRY, CDR2 SYGVKD. CDR3 protein: CAISDSGTPSAGYTF. Here the CDR3 DNA reads TGTGCCATCAGTGACTCAGGGACACCCTCCGCCGGCTACACCTTC.

This chain connects TRBV28 to TRBJ2-7; 9 nucleotides agree with TRBD1. V was clipped by 6 bases and J by 0 bases; unmatched bases: 6. The CDR3 has 15 residues. CDR1 and CDR2 (germline): MDHEN, SYDVKM. CDR3 bases: TGTGCCAGCAGACCCGGGACAGGGAGCTCCTACGAGCAGTACTTC. It translates to CASRPGTGSSYEQYF. Together with reference TRBV28 and TRBJ2-7, the CDR3 gives the full variable domain: DVKVTQSSRYLVKRTGEKVFLECVQDMDHENMFWYRQDPGLGLRLIYFSYDVKMKEKGDIPEGYSVSREKKERFSLILESASTNQTSMYLCASRPGTGSSYEQYFGPGTRLTVT.

This clone appeared a few times. The V gene is TRBV4-1, the J gene TRBJ2-2; 8 bases match TRBD1. The V segment lost 4 bases and the J segment 6 bases; nucleotides outside the gene matches: 7. Germline CDR1 MGHRA, CDR2 YSYEKL. The CDR3 has 15 amino acids. CDR3 in DNA: TGCGCCAGCAGCCCCGGGACAGGTTTTGCCGGGGAGCTGTTTTTT. It yields the protein CASSPGTGFAGELFF.

This clone has more than one count but fewer than ten. J is TRBJ2-7 and V is TRBV5-1; 8 positions agree with TRBD1. This CDR3 contains 12 residues. The germline CDR1 and CDR2 sequences are SGHRS and YFSETQ. V lost 4 bases to trimming and J lost 5 bases; unmatched junction nucleotides: 2. The CDR3 DNA is TGCGCCAGCAGCCTGGACAGGGACGAGCAGTACTTC. Protein: CASSLDRDEQYF.